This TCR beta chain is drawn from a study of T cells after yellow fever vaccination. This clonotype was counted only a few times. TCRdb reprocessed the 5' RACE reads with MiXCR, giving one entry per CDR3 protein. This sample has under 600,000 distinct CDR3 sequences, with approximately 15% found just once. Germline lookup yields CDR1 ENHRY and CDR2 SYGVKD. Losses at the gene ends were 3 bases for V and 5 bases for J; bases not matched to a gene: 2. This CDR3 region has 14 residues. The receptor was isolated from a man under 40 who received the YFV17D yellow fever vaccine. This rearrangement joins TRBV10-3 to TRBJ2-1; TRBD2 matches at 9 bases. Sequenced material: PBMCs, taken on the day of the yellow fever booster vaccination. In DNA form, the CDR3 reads TGTGCCATCAGTGATTTAGCGGGGGACAATGAGCAGTTCTTC. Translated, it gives CAISDLAGDNEQFF.